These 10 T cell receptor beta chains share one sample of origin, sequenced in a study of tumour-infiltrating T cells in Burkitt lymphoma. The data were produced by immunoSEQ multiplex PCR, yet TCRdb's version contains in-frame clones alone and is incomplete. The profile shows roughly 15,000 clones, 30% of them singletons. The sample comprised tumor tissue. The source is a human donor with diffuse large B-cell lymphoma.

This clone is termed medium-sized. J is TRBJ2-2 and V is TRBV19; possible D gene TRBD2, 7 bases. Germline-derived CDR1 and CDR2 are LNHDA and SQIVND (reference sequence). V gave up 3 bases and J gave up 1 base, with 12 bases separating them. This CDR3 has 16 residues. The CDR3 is CASSMDGGLNTGELFF. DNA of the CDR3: TGTGCCAGTAGTATGGACGGGGGGCTGAACACCGGGGAGCTGTTTTTT. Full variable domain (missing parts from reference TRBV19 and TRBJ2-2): DGGITQSPKYLFRKEGQNVTLSCEQNLNHDAMYWYRQDPGQGLRLIYYSQIVNDFQKGDIAEGYSVSREKKESFPLTVTSAQKNPTAFYLCASSMDGGLNTGELFFGEGSRLTVL.

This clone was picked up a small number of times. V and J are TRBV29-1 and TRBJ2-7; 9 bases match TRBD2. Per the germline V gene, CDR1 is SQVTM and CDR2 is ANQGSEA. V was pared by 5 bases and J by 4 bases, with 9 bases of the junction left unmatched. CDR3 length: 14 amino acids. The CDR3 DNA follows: TGCAGCGTTATTCCGGGACTAGCAGCTTACGAGCAGTACTTC. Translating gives CSVIPGLAAYEQYF.

Here the CDR3 reads CASRSSSGSYEQYF. The CDR3 bases are TGTGCCAGCAGAAGCTCTAGCGGGTCTTACGAGCAGTACTTC. The chain links TRBV28 to TRBJ2-7; TRBD2 matches at 8 bases. CDR1 and CDR2 from the germline V gene are MDHEN and SYDVKM. J lost 4 bases, V lost 6 bases, and 8 bases had no gene match. This CDR3 spans 14 amino acids.

This CDR3 is CASSEGFRNNQPQHF. The CDR3 nucleotides are TGTGCCAGTAGTGAAGGGTTCAGAAACAATCAGCCCCAGCATTTT. The chain uses TRBV19 and TRBJ1-5; D is ambiguous. V was trimmed by 5 bases and J by 3 bases, leaving 14 bases between them. The CDR3 sequence is 15 residues long. Germline V gene data show CDR1 as LNHDA and CDR2 as SQIVND (reference sequence).

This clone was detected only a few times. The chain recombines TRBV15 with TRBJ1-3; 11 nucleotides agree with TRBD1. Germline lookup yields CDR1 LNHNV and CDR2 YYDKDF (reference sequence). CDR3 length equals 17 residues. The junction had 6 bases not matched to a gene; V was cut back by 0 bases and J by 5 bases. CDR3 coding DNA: TGTGCCACCAGCAGAGACCCCGGACAGGGGGCGAGAAACACCATATATTTT. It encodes CATSRDPGQGARNTIYF.

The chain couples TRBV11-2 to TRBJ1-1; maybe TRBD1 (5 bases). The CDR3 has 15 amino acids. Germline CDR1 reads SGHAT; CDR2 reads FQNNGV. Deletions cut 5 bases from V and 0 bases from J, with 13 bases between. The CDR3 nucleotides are TGTGCCAGCAGCCACAACCAGGGTATGAACACTGAAGCTTTCTTT. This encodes CASSHNQGMNTEAFF. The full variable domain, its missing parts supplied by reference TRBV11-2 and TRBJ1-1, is EAGVAQSPRYKIIEKRQSVAFWCNPISGHATLYWYQQILGQGPKLLIQFQNNGVVDDSQLPKDRFSAERLKGVDSTLKIQPAKLEDSAVYLCASSHNQGMNTEAFFGQGTRLTVV.

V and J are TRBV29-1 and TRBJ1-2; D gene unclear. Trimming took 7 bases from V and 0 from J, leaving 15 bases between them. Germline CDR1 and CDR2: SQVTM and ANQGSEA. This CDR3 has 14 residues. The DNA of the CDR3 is TGCAGCGCCACCTCGGACGTTACTAACTATGGCTACACCTTC. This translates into CSATSDVTNYGYTF.

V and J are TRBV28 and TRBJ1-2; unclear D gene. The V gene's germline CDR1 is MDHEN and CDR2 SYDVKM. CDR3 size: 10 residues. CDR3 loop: CEGANYGYTF. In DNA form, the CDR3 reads TGTGAAGGCGCTAACTATGGCTACACCTTC.

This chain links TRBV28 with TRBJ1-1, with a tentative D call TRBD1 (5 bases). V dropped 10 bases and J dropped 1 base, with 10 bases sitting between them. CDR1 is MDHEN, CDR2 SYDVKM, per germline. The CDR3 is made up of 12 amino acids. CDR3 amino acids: CATFTGNTEAFF. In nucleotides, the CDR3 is TGTGCCACCTTTACAGGGAACACTGAAGCTTTCTTT.

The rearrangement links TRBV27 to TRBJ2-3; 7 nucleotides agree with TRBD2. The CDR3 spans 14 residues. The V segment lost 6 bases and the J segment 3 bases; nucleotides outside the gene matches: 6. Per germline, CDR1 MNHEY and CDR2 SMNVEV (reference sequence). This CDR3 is CASRWGGSTDTQYF. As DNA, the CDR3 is TGTGCCAGCAGATGGGGGGGGAGTACAGATACGCAGTATTTT.